This T cell receptor beta chain originates from a study of blood T cell repertoires in COVID-19. Study-level information: Both acute and convalescent COVID-19 samples were obtained from the United States, Italy and Spain. T cells, B-cell-depleted T cells, or PBMCs supplied cDNA or gDNA.

Germline CDR1 SGHDN, CDR2 FVKESK. Losses at the gene ends were 0 bases for V and 7 bases for J; bases not matched to a gene: 4. The CDR3 is 14 amino acids. Under the authors' procedure: Using reference gene primer amplification, nucleated cell counts were estimated. Clones were read by immunoSEQ multiplex PCR, and TCRdb kept only the in-frame ones, dropping some. That table supplies the V and J calls and clone size; D and trimming were determined from the DNA. The sample contains approximately 82,000 clones, around 82% of which appear only once. The chain joins TRBV14 to TRBJ1-2, with TRBD1 identical over 8 bases. The TCR was taken from a woman in her sixties or seventies with acute or convalescent COVID-19. The sequencing sample was made of peripheral blood. For the CDR3, the DNA is TGTGCCAGCAGCCAAGATTGGACAGGGTCTGGCTACACCTTC. This codes for CASSQDWTGSGYTF.